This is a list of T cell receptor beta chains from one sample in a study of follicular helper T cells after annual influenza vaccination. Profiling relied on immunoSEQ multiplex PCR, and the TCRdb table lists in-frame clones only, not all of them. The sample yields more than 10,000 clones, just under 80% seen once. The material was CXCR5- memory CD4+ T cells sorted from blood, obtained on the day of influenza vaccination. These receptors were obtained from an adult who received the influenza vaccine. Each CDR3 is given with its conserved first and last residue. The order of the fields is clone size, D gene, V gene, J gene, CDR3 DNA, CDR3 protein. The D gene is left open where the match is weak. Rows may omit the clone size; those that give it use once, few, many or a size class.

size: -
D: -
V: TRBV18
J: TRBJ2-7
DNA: TGTGCCAGCTCACCCCCGGGGGACAGAGCGATCTACGAGCAGTACTTC
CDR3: CASSPPGDRAIYEQYF

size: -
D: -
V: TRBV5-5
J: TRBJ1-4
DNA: TGTGCCAGCAGCCCCTCGGGGGCTTTTGAAAAACTGTTTTTT
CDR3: CASSPSGAFEKLFF

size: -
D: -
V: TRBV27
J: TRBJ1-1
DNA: TGTGCCAGCAGTCCCCCCCAAGCTTTCTTT
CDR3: CASSPPQAFF

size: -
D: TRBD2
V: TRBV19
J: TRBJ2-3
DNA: TGTGCCAGTGATGCGGGGGTCACGACAGATACGCAGTATTTT
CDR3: CASDAGVTTDTQYF

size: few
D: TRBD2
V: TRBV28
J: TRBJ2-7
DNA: TGTGCCAGCAGTTTAGGCGGGGGTGGCTACGAGCAGTACTTC
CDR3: CASSLGGGGYEQYF

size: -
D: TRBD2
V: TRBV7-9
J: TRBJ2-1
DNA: TGTGCCAGCAGCTTAGCGCAAGGGGCGGGGGGATCTAGGCATGAGCAGTTCTTC
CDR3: CASSLAQGAGGSRHEQFF

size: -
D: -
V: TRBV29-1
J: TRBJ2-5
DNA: TGCAGCGTAAGGAGTAGTAGGAAGGAGACCCAGTACTTC
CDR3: CSVRSSRKETQYF

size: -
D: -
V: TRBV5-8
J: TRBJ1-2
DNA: TGTGCCAGCAGCTTTACCCATGGCTACACCTTC
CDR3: CASSFTHGYTF

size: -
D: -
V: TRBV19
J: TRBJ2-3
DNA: TGTGCCAGCAGGACAGCCGGGACAGATACGCAGTATTTT
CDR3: CASRTAGTDTQYF

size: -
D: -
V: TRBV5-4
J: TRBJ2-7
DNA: TGTGCCAGCAGCTTGTTCAGGGGCCACGAGCAGTACTTC
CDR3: CASSLFRGHEQYF

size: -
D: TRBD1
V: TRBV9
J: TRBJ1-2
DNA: TGTGCCAGCAGCGTAGCATCCTGGGACAGGGGTCATGGCTACACCTTC
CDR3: CASSVASWDRGHGYTF

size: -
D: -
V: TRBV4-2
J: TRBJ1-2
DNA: TGTGCCAGCAGCCCGCCGAGTGTAGGGAACTATGGCTACACCTTC
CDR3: CASSPPSVGNYGYTF

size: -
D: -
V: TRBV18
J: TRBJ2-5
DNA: TGTGCCAGCTCACCACGGGGACTCAACCAAGAGACCCAGTACTTC
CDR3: CASSPRGLNQETQYF

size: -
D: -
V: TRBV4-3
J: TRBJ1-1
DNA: TGCGCCAGCAGCCCCGAAATTCTGGCTGAAGCTTTCTTT
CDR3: CASSPEILAEAFF

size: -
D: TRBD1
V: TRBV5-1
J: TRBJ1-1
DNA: TGCGCCAGCAGCTTCCGGACAGGGGGCACTGAAGCTTTCTTT
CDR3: CASSFRTGGTEAFF

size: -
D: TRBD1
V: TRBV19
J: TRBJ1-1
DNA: TGTGCCAGTAGTATCGACAGGGTCACTGAAGCTTTCTTT
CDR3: CASSIDRVTEAFF

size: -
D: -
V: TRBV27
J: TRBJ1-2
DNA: TGTGCCAGCAGTTTAGGAATAGGGATCGGATATGGCTACACCTTC
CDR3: CASSLGIGIGYGYTF

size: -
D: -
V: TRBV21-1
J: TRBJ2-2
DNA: TGTGCCAGCAGTTACCCGGACAGGGGACTCAATCGGGAGCTGTTTTTT
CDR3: CASSYPDRGLNRELFF

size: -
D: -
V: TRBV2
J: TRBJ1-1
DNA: TGTGCCAGCAGTGAAGCCAGCCGAAGGGCTTTCTTT
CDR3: CASSEASRRAFF

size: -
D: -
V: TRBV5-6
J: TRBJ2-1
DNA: TGTGCCAGCAGCCTCGACCGCTTGGAGCAGTTCTTC
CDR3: CASSLDRLEQFF

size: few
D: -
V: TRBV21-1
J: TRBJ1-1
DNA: TGTGCCAGCAGCAAATACTTACGGACAGGGACGGACACTGAAGCTTTCTTT
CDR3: CASSKYLRTGTDTEAFF

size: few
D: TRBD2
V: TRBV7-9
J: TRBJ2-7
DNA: TGTGCCAGCAAGAAACTAGCGGACTCCTACGAGCAGTACTTC
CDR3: CASKKLADSYEQYF

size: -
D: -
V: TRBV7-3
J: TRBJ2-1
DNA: TGTGCCAGCAGCCTAAATGCCTACAATGAGCAGTTCTTC
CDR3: CASSLNAYNEQFF

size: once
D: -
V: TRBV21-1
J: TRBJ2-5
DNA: TGTGCCAGTGGGAAATTAGGGGAGACCCAGTACTTC
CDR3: CASGKLGETQYF

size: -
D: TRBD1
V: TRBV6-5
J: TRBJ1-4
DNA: TGTGCCAGCGGGACAGGGTCTGAAAAACTGTTTTTT
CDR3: CASGTGSEKLFF

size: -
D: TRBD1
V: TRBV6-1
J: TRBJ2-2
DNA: TGTGCCAGCAGGGAAAGGCCCGGACAGGGGGCGCGGAACACCGGGGAGCTGTTTTTT
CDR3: CASRERPGQGARNTGELFF

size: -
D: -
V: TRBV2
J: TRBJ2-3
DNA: TGTGCCAGCAGCCCCAGCACAGATACGCAGTATTTT
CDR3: CASSPSTDTQYF

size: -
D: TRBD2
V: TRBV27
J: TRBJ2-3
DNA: TGTGCCAGCCGCAGGACTAGCGGGAGATCCTGGGATACGCAGTATTTT
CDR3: CASRRTSGRSWDTQYF

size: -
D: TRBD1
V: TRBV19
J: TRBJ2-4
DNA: TGTGCCAGTAAGACAGGGGACAAAAACATTCAGTACTTC
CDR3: CASKTGDKNIQYF